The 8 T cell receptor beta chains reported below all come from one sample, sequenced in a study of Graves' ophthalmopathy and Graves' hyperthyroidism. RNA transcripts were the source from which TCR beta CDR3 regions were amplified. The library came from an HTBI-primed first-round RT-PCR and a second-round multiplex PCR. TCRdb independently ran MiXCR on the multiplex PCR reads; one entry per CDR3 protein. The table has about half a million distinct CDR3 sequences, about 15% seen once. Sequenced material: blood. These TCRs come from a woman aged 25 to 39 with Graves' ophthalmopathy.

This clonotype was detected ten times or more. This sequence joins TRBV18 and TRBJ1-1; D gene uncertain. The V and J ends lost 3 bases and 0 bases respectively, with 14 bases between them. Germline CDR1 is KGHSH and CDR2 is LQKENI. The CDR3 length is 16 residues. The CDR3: CASSPTVPEVNTEAFF. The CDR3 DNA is TGTGCCAGCTCACCTACCGTCCCCGAGGTGAACACTGAAGCTTTCTTT.

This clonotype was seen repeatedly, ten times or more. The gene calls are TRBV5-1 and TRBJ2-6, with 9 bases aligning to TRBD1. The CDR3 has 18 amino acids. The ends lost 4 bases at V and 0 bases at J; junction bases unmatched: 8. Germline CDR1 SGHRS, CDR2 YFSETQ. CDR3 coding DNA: TGCGCCAGCAGCGCGACCGGGACAGGGTACTCTGGGGCCAACGTCCTGACTTTC. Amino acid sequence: CASSATGTGYSGANVLTF.

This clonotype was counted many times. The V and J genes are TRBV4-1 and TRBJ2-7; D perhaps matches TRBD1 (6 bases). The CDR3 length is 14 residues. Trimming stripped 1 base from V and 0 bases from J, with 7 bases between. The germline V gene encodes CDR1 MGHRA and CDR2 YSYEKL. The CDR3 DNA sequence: TGCGCCAGCAGCCAAGGGGACAACTCCTACGAGCAGTACTTC. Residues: CASSQGDNSYEQYF.

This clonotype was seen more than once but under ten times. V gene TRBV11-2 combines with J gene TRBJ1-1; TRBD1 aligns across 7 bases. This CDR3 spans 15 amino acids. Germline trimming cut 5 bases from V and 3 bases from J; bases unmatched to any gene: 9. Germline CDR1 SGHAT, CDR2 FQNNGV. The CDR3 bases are TGTGCCAGCAGCACCTACAGGGGAGTGCACACTGAAGCTTTCTTT. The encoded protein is CASSTYRGVHTEAFF.

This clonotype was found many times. Here the CDR3 reads CSAMSLDRVYEQYF. CDR3 sequence (DNA): TGCAGTGCTATGAGCCTGGACAGAGTCTACGAGCAGTACTTC. V is TRBV20-1 and J is TRBJ2-7; possibly TRBD1 for D (6 bases). Germline V gene lookup returns CDR1 DFQATT and CDR2 SNEGSKA (reference sequence). V was clipped by 4 bases and J by 3 bases, with 16 bases between them. The CDR3 totals 14 residues.

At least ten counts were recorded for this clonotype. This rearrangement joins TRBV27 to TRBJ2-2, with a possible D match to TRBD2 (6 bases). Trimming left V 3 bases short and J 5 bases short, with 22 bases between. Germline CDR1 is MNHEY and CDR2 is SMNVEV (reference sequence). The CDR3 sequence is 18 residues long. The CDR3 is CASSLIAVQPYRTGELFF. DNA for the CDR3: TGTGCCAGCAGTTTGATAGCGGTGCAGCCATACCGAACCGGGGAGCTGTTTTTT.

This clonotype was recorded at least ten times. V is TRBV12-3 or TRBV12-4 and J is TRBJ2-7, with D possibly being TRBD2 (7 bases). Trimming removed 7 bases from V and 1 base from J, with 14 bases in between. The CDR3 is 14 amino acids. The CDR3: CASTKGGASYEQYF. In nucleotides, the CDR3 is TGTGCCAGCACAAAGGGGGGGGCATCCTACGAGCAGTACTTC.

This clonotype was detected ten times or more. The DNA for the CDR3 is TGTGCCAGCAGTTATGAGAACGACTATGGCTACACCTTC. It is translated as CASSYENDYGYTF. V is TRBV6-5 and J is TRBJ1-2; D remains ambiguous. Per germline, CDR1 MNHEY and CDR2 SVGAGI. This CDR3 spans 13 amino acids. Trimming removed 3 bases from V and 3 bases from J, with 8 bases in between.